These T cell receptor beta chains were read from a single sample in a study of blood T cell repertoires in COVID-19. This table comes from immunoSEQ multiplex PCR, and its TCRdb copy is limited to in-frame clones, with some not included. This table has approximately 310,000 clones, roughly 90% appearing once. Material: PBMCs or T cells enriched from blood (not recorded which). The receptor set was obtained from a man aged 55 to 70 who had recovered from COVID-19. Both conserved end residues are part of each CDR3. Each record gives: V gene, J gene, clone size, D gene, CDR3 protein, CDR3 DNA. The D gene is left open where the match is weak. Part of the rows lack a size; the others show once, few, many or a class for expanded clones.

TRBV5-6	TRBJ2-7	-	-	CASSASRQSYEQYF	TGTGCCAGCAGCGCGAGCCGACAGAGCTACGAGCAGTACTTC
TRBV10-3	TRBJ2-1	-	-	CAIRKAEETSSSYNEQFF	TGTGCCATCAGGAAAGCTGAGGAAACCTCCTCCTCCTACAATGAGCAGTTCTTC
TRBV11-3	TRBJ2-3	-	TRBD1	CASSLDDGDRGRFADTQYF	TGTGCCAGCAGCTTAGACGATGGGGACAGGGGGCGGTTCGCAGATACGCAGTATTTT
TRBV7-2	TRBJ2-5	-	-	CASSQYQETQYF	TGTGCCAGCAGCCAGTACCAAGAGACCCAGTACTTC
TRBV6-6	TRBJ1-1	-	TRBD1	CASSSTDRGNEAFF	TGTGCCAGCAGTTCCACGGACAGGGGGAATGAAGCTTTCTTT
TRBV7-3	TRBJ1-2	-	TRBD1	CASSSTGVDGYGYTF	TGTGCCAGCAGCTCTACAGGGGTGGACGGCTATGGCTACACCTTC
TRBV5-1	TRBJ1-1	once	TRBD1	CASGRDRRNTEAFF	TGCGCCAGCGGACGGGACAGAAGGAACACTGAAGCTTTCTTT
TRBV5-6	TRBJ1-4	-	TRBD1	CASSRQGADEKLFF	TGTGCCAGCAGTCGACAGGGGGCTGATGAAAAACTGTTTTTT
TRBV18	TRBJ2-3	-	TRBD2	CASSGTSGFTDTQYF	TGTGCCAGCTCAGGGACTAGCGGATTCACAGATACGCAGTATTTT
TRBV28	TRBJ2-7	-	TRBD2	CASSLWGGVSDYEQYF	TGTGCCAGCAGTTTATGGGGAGGGGTCTCGGACTACGAGCAGTACTTC